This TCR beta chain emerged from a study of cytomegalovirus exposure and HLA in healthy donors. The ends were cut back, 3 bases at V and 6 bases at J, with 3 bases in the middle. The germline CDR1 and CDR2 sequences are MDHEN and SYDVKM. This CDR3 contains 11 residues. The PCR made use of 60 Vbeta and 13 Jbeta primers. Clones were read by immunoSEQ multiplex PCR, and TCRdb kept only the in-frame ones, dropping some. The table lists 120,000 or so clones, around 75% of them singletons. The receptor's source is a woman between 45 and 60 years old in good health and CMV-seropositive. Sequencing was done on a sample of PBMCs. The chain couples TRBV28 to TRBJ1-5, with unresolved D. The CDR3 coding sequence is TGTGCCAGCAGTTTCTCTCAGCCCCAGCATTTT. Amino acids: CASSFSQPQHF.